The 4 T cell receptor beta chains listed next were all sequenced from one sample in a study of control samples from healthy donors and cancer patients. Using immunoSEQ multiplex PCR, the repertoire was profiled, and TCRdb retains in-frame clones only, with some absent. Here the sample spans some 89,000 clones, 70% to 90% being singletons. The sequencing sample was made of blood. All receptors derive from a woman between 35 and 50 years old in good health.

The chain couples TRBV11-3 to TRBJ1-1; TRBD1 aligns across 11 bases. The ends lost 5 bases at V and 11 bases at J; junction bases unmatched: 10. CDR3 size: 14 residues. CDR1 and CDR2 (germline): SGHNT, YENEEA. The CDR3 nucleotides read TGTGCCAGCAGCGACCGGACAGGGGGCGTGTTTGCTTTCTTT. It encodes CASSDRTGGVFAFF.

This clone was seen a single time. V and J are TRBV12-3 or TRBV12-4 and TRBJ2-7; a weak D match, TRBD2 (6 bases). The V end lost 4 bases, the J end lost 3 bases, and 7 bases lay between the germline ends. The CDR3 spans 12 residues. The CDR3 reads CASSSGVYEQYF. The CDR3 region has the DNA TGTGCCAGCAGTTCGGGGGTCTACGAGCAGTACTTC.

The CDR3 loop is CATSSGPGQYNEQFF. The CDR3 DNA reads as TGTGCCACCAGCTCCGGACCGGGACAGTACAATGAGCAGTTCTTC. The chain couples TRBV15 to TRBJ2-1; 7 bases are a match to TRBD1. J gave up 4 bases and V 5 bases, and 8 bases lay outside the gene matches. The CDR3 sequence is 15 residues long. From germline, CDR1 is LNHNV and CDR2 YYDKDF (reference sequence).

V usage is TRBV6-1 and J usage is TRBJ1-2; tentative D call: TRBD1 (5 bases). CDR1 is MNHNS, CDR2 SASEGT, per germline. V shed 0 bases and J shed 8 bases, with 16 bases lying between them. The CDR3 extends over 15 amino acids. Here the CDR3 reads CASSEASGQGGGYTF. DNA of the CDR3: TGTGCCAGCAGTGAAGCCTCGGGGCAGGGCGGGGGCTACACCTTC.